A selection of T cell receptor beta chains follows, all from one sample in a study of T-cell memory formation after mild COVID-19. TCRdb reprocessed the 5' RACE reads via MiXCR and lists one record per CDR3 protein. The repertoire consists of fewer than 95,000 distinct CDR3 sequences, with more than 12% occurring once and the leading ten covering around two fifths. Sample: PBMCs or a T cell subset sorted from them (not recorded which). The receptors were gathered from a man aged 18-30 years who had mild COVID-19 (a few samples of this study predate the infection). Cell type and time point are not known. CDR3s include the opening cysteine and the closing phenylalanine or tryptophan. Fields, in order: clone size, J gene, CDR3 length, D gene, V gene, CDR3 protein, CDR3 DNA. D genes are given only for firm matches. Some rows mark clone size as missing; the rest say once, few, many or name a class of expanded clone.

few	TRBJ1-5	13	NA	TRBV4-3	CASSQDRYQAQHF	TGCGCCAGCAGCCAAGACCGGTATCAGGCCCAGCATTTT
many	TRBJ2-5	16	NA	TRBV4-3	CASSPEYPRLGETQYF	TGCGCCAGCAGCCCGGAGTACCCTCGCCTCGGGGAGACCCAGTACTTC
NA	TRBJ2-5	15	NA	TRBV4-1	CASSQDPGAGETQYF	TGCGCCAGCAGCCAAGATCCGGGGGCGGGGGAGACCCAGTACTTC
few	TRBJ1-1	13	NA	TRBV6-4	CASSARENTEAFF	TGTGCCAGCAGCGCTCGGGAAAACACTGAAGCTTTCTTT
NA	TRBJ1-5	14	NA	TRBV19	CASSTWDGNQPQHF	TGTGCCAGTAGTACATGGGACGGGAATCAGCCCCAGCATTTT
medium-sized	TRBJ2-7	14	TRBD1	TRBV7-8	CASSVGQGAYEQYF	TGTGCCAGCAGCGTCGGACAGGGTGCCTACGAGCAGTACTTC
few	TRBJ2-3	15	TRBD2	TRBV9	CASGSGGTSTDTQYF	TGTGCCAGCGGGTCGGGGGGAACTAGCACAGATACGCAGTATTTT
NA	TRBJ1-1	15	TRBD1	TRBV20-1	CSARGQGRLYTEAFF	TGCAGTGCTAGGGGACAGGGGCGATTGTACACTGAAGCTTTCTTT
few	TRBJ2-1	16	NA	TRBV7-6	CASSLNSGISYNEQFF	TGTGCCAGCAGCCTCAACTCGGGTATAAGCTACAATGAGCAGTTCTTC
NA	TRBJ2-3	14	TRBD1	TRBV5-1	CASSSGTATDTQYF	TGCGCCAGCAGCTCAGGGACAGCCACAGATACGCAGTATTTT
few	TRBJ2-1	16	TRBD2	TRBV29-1	CSTWTSGADSYNEQFF	TGCAGCACTTGGACTAGCGGGGCCGACTCCTACAATGAGCAGTTCTTC
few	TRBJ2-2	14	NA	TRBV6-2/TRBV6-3	CASLATSNTGELFF	TGTGCCAGCCTAGCGACCTCGAACACCGGGGAGCTGTTTTTT
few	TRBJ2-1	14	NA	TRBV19	CASNQGSSYNEQFF	TGTGCCAGTAATCAGGGGTCATCCTACAATGAGCAGTTCTTC
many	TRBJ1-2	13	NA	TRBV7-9	CASSLTEIGGYTF	TGTGCCAGCAGCCTGACAGAAATCGGTGGCTACACCTTC
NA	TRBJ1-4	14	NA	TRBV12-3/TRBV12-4	CASSFGGPHEKLFF	TGTGCCAGCAGTTTCGGGGGGCCCCACGAAAAACTGTTTTTT
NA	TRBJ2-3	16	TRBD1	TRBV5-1	CASSLEAGGRTDTQYF	TGCGCCAGCAGCTTGGAGGCAGGGGGACGCACAGATACGCAGTATTTT
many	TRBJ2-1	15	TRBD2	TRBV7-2	CASSFFGGGPNEQFF	TGTGCCAGCAGCTTTTTCGGGGGGGGCCCCAATGAGCAGTTCTTC
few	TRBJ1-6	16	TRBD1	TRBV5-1	CASSLEGTGENSPLHF	TGCGCCAGCAGCTTGGAAGGGACAGGGGAAAATTCACCCCTCCACTTT
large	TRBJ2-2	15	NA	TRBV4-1	CASSQDSGGAGELFF	TGCGCCAGCAGCCAAGACAGTGGTGGGGCCGGGGAGCTGTTTTTT